This entry describes one T cell receptor (beta chain). Antigen: not known. CDR1 is SEHNR, CDR2 FQNEAQ, per germline (reference sequence). V lost 6 bases and J lost 5; bases outside the gene matches: 15. The CDR3 length is 17 residues. These data originate in a study of T cell repertoires in ileal Crohn's disease. Whole-study findings and limits: All patients with clonality above 26.8% had endoscopic recurrence. Compared with non-smokers, active smokers at surgery showed more clonal expansions.

Around 0.55 micrograms of biopsy DNA per sample underwent TCRB immunosequencing. Sequenced by immunoSEQ multiplex PCR; TCRdb stores in-frame clones only, minus some. The table shows about 9,600 clones, with over 65% occurring only once. Included were adult ileal or ileocolonic Crohn's patients indicated for ileocolonic resection. The V gene is TRBV7-9, the J gene TRBJ2-3; 9 bases are shared with TRBD2. Input material: ileal tissue. The clonotype was recovered from an adult with Crohn's disease. The CDR3 reads CASSYGERGAPRDTQYF. DNA of the CDR3: TGTGCCAGCAGTTACGGAGAGCGGGGGGCTCCCCGAGATACGCAGTATTTT.